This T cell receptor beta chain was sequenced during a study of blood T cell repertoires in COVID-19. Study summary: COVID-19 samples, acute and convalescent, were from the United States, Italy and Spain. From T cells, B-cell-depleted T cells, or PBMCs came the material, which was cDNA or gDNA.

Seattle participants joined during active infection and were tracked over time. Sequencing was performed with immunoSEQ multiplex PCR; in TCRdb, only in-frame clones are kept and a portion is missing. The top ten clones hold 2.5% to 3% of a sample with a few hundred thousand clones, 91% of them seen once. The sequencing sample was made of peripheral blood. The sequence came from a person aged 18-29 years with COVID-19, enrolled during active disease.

The CDR3 coding sequence is TGTGCCAGCAGCAAGACAGGGGGCAACTATGGCTACACCTTC. Amino acids: CASSKTGGNYGYTF. V and J are TRBV6-2 or TRBV6-3 and TRBJ1-2; 10 nucleotides line up with TRBD1. CDR3 length: 14 residues. CDR1 is MNHEY, CDR2 SVGEGT, per germline. V shed 6 bases and J 2 bases; nucleotides not matched to a gene: 3.